This T cell receptor beta chain was recovered during a study of CD8+ T cells in alopecia areata. Looking at the study overall: The study gave tofacitinib for 6 to 18 months, then 6 months off drug.

Germline V lookup: CDR1 LNHDA, CDR2 SQIVND (reference sequence). The CDR3 has 14 residues. Trimming stripped 5 bases from V and 2 bases from J, with 12 bases between. RNA extraction was followed by reverse transcription into cDNA, which acted as the sequencing template. TCRdb keeps only in-frame clones here, not all; method: immunoSEQ multiplex PCR. The sample has 200,000 to 250,000 clones, approximately 72% seen once. Findings and caveats of the study: Having just one nonresponder leaves the connection between baseline CD8+ expansion and response unresolved.

Described treatment: oral pan-JAK inhibitor, 5-10 mg twice daily. Samples from alopecia areata patients were lesional scalp punch biopsies and peripheral blood. This clone was detected only a few times. Its antigen is as yet unknown. The sequencing used CD4+ T cells sorted from blood, collected at approximately week 44, from a patient treated with tofacitinib. The V gene is TRBV19, the J gene TRBJ1-1, with a tentative D call TRBD1 (5 bases). The sequence came from a human donor with alopecia areata. The CDR3, as DNA: TGTGCCAGTAGTCCTTCGACAGTTAACACTGAAGCTTTCTTT. As protein: CASSPSTVNTEAFF. The full variable domain, completed using reference TRBV19 and TRBJ1-1, is DGGITQSPKYLFRKEGQNVTLSCEQNLNHDAMYWYRQDPGQGLRLIYYSQIVNDFQKGDIAEGYSVSREKKESFPLTVTSAQKNPTAFYLCASSPSTVNTEAFFGQGTRLTVV.